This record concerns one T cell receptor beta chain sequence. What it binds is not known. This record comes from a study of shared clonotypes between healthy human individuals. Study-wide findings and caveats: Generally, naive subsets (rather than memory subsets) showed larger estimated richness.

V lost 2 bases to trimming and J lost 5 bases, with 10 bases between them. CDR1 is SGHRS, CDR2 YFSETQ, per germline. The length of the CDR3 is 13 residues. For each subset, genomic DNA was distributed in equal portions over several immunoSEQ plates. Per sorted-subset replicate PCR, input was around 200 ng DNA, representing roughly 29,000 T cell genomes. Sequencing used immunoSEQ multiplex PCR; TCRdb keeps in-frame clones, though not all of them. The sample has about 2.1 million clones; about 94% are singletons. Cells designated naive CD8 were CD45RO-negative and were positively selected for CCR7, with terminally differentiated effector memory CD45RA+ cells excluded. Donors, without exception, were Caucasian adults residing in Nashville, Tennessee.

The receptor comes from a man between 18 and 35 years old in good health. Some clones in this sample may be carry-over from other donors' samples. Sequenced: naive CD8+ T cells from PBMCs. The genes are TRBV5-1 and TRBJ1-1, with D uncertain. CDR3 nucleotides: TGCGCCAGCAGCTTCGGGGAGGGAACTGAAGCTTTCTTT. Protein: CASSFGEGTEAFF. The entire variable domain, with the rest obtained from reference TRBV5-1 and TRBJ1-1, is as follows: KAGVTQTPRYLIKTRGQQVTLSCSPISGHRSVSWYQQTPGQGLQFLFEYFSETQRNKGNFPGRFSGRQFSNSRSEMNVSTLELGDSALYLCASSFGEGTEAFFGQGTRLTVV.